The entry below describes one T cell receptor (beta chain). This clone was observed a handful of times. Its antigen remains undetermined. No per-base quality is available; no much larger clone lies one base away. Each donor gave one peripheral blood draw, around 0.12 L on average, collected into heparinised tubes. Using a panel that included CD45RO, CCR7, CD25, CD127, CD95 and CD27, naive, central memory, regulatory and stem cell-like memory CD4+ T cells were sorted on a BD FACSAria II. Purity was above 95% for every sorted population. PBMCs were separated immediately by Lymphoprep density gradient centrifugation and were stained directly, without being cultured. So that batch effects would be minimized, each experiment stained and sorted samples in pairs, pairing one healthy donor with one patient. There are 12 amino acids in the CDR3, from cysteine to phenylalanine inclusive. Only CDR3 DNA is held: 36 bases, read in frame from base 1. Between the V and J ends, shortened by 6 bases and 3 bases respectively, the junction contains 11 bases. The germline V gene sets CDR1 to SQVTM and CDR2 to ANQGSEA.

The data derive from a study of beta chain features in type 1 diabetes listed by TCRdb under 2018. With regard to the full study: Mean age, gender distribution, total cell number and subset yield did not differ between patients and healthy donors. A total of roughly 98,000,000 sorted cells were examined across all samples, and RNA yield correlated strongly with the number of cells per subset. In the study, recently diagnosed type 1 diabetes patients and matched healthy donors were compared on the TCRB repertoires of their sorted circulating CD4+ T cell subsets. Regulatory and stem cell-like memory subsets were isolated from only 8 patients and 8 healthy donors, whereas naive and central memory subsets came from all 28 donors. Points the paper makes about the study in general: Shorter templates might have been favored by PCR, but patient and control samples were amplified and corrected together, so both groups would have been affected equally by any skew. Because the HLA sub-analyses included only small numbers of individuals, any influence of HLA type on TCRB rearrangement was left unresolved. The naive, central memory and regulatory TCRB repertoires appeared to resemble one another more closely among patients than among healthy donors. At VDJ recombination sites, patients with type 1 diabetes made fewer insertions and deleted more nucleotides, a pattern implying thymic rearrangement abnormalities. Because cDNA was sequenced instead of genomic DNA, activated cells with high expression could be over-represented, although the groups did not differ in activation or CD3 levels. In all four CD4+ subsets, TCRB CDR3 length was moderately but significantly shorter in type 1 diabetes patients.

The High Capacity cDNA Reverse Transcription Kit was used to reverse transcribe all of the isolated RNA, meaning that expressed TCRB transcripts were what got sequenced. Deep immunoSEQ sequencing was applied to naive, central memory and regulatory T cell samples, giving an average of roughly 3.6 million total reads per sample. Sorted cells were lysed in RLT buffer and RNA was extracted with DNase-treated RNeasy Micro or Mini kits, depending on cell number. To prevent cross-contamination, each cell subset was processed individually, whereas patient and healthy donor samples were processed jointly. The immunoSEQ multiplex PCR was used to amplify TCRB sequences from cDNA, generating 87-bp fragments that spanned the CDR3 region. Sequencing of the amplicons was performed on the Illumina HiSeq platform. The paper's data handling went like this. PCR bias was computationally corrected using synthetic template baselines, reads within Hamming distance 2 were collapsed, and singletons that could not be merged were discarded. Reads were aligned against IMGT so that V, D and J genes, CDR3 length and insertions or deletions at six rearrangement sites could be assigned. Within each subset, clonotype counts were normalized to the number of sorted cells before true diversity and Gini coefficients were calculated with the tcR R package. Repertoire sharing was quantified using the overlap coefficient calculated on TCRB nucleotide sequences. The clones in this table, taken by TCRdb from immuneACCESS, are in-frame only. Not every clone is retained; where verified, under half of the shortfall comes from an unresolved V gene, and the cause of the rest is unknown. V and J calls and clone size are as listed in that table; D and trimming were resolved from the DNA. Within this sample are approximately 160,000 clones, with about 9.4% of them counted one time only. Roughly 0.5% of the sample rests with the top ten.

What was sequenced was central memory CD4+ T cells from blood. Rearrangement joined TRBV29-1 to TRBJ1-2, with no D gene named confidently. This clonotype was obtained from a man aged 25 to 40 with type 1 diabetes. The CDR3 region has the sequence CSVRSTYYGYTF. The bases read TGCAGCGTCCGCTCTACTTACTATGGCTACACCTTC.